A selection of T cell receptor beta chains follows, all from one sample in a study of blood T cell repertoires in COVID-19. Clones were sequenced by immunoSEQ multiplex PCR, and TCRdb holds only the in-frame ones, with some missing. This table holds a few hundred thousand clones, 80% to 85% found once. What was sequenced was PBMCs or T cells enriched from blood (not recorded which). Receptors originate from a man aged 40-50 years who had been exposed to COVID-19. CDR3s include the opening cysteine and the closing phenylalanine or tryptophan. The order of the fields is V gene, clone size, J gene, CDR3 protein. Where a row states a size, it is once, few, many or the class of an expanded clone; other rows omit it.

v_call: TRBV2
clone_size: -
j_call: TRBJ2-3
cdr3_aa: CASRYQGLAGDTQYF

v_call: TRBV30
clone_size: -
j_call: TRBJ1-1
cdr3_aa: CAWMRAALGGTEAFF

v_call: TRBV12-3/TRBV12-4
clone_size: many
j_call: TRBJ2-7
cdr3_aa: CASRLDRGFEQYF

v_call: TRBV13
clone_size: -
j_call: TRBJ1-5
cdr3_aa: CASSLLGGPEHF

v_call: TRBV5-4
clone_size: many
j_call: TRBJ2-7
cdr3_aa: CASSFSASGYREQYF

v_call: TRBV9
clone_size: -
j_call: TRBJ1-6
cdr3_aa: CASSVGGGTVPNSPLHF

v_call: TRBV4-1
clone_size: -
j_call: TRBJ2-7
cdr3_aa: CASSQEGVSGRGEQYF

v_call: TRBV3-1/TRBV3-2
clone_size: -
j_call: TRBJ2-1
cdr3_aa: CASSQAGLAGGSRNEQFF

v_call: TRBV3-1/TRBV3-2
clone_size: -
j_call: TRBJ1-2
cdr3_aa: CASSPGQGGGYTF

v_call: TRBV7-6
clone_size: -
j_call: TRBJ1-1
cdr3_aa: CASSLAQGGNTEAFF

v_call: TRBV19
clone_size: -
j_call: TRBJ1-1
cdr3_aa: CASSIQHGPEAFF

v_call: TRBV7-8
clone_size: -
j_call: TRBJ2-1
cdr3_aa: CASSRERLARYNEQFF

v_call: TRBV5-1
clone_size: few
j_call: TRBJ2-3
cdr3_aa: CASSLRDRGIDTQYF